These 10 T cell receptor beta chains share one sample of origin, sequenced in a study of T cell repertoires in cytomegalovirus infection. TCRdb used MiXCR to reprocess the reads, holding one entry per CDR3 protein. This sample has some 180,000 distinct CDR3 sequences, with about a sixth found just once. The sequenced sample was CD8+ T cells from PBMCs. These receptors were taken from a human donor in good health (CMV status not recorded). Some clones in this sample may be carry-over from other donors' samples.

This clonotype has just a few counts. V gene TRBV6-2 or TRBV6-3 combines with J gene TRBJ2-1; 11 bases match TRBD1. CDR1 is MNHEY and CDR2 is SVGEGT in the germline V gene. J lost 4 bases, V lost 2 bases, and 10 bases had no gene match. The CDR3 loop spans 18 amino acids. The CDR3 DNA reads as TGTGCCAGCAGTTACCTCCGGGACAGGGGGGGCTTTTACAATGAGCAGTTCTTC. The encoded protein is CASSYLRDRGGFYNEQFF.

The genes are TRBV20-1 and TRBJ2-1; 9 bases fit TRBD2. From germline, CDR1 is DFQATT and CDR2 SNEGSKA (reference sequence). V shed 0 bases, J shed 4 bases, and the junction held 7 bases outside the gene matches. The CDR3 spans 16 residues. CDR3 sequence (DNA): TGCAGTGCTAGAGATAGGAGAGCGGGGGGTTACAATGAGCAGTTCTTC. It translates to CSARDRRAGGYNEQFF.

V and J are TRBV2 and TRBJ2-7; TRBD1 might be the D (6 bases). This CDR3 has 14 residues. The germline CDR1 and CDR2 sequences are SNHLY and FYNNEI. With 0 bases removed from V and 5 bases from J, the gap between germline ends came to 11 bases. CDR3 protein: CASSEAGTGNEQYF. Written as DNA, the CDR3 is TGTGCCAGCAGTGAAGCGGGTACAGGGAACGAGCAGTACTTC.

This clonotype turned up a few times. CDR3 nucleotide sequence: TGTGCCAGCCCCAGGATCCGGGACTCCTACAATGAGCAGTTCTTC. Translating gives CASPRIRDSYNEQFF. V is TRBV2 and J is TRBJ2-1; D may be TRBD2 (5 bases). From germline, CDR1 is SNHLY and CDR2 FYNNEI. The V and J ends lost 8 bases and 0 bases respectively, with 14 bases between them. The CDR3 is 15 amino acids.

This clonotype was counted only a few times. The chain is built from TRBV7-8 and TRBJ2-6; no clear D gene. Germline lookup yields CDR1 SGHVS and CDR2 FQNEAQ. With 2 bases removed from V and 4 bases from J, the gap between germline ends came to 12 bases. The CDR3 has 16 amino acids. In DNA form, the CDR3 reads TGTGCCAGCAGCTTAATGCAGGAGTCCGGGGCCAACGTCCTGACTTTC. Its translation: CASSLMQESGANVLTF. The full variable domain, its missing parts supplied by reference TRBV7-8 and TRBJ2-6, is GAGVSQSPRYKVAKRGQDVALRCDPISGHVSLFWYQQALGQGPEFLTYFQNEAQLDKSGLPSDRFFAERPEGSVSTLKIQRTQQEDSAVYLCASSLMQESGANVLTFGAGSRLTVL.

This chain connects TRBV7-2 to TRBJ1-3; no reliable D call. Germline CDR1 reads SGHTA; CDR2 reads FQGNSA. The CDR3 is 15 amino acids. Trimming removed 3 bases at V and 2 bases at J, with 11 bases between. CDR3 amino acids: CASSFYRKPGNTIYF. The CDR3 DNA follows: TGTGCCAGCAGCTTTTACAGAAAACCTGGAAACACCATATATTTT.

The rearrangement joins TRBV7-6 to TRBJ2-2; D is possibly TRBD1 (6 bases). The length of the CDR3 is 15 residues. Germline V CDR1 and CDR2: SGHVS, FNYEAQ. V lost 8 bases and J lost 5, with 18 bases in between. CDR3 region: CASDLTGPSTGELFF. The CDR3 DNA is TGTGCCAGCGACTTAACAGGGCCAAGTACCGGGGAGCTGTTTTTT. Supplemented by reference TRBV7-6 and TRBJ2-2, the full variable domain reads GAGVSQSPRYKVTKRGQDVALRCDPISGHVSLYWYRQALGQGPEFLTYFNYEAQQDKSGLPNDRFSAERPEGSISTLTIQRTEQRDSAMYRCASDLTGPSTGELFFGEGSRLTVL.

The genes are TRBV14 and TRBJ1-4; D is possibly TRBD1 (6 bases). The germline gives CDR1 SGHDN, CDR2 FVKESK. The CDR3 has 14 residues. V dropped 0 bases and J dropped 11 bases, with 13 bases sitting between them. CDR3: CASSQDVGGRKLFF. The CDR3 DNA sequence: TGTGCCAGCAGCCAAGATGTAGGGGGGAGGAAACTGTTTTTT.

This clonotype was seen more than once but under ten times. The CDR3 sequence: CASTSITEGYRIYEQYF. The CDR3 bases are TGCGCCAGCACTTCAATAACCGAAGGGTACCGCATCTACGAGCAGTACTTC. The rearrangement joins TRBV23-1 to TRBJ2-7; D is undetermined. TRBV23-1 is assigned to the ORF class and has an uncertain function. The CDR3 is 17 residues long. The ends were cut back, 7 bases at V and 3 bases at J, with 25 bases in the middle.

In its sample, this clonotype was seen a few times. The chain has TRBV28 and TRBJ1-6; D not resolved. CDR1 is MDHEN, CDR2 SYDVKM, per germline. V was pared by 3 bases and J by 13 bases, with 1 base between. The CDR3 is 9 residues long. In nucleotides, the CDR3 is TGTGCCAGCAGTTTTCCCCTCCACTTT. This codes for CASSFPLHF.